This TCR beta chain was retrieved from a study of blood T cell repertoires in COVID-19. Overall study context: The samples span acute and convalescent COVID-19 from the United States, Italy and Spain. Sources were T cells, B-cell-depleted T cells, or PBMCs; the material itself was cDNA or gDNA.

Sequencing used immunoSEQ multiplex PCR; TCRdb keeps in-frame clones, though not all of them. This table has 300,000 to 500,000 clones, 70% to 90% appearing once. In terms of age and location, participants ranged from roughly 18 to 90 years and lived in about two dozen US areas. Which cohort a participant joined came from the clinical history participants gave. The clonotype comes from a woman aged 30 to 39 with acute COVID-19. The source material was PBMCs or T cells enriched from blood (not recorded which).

This chain's CDR3 is CASSTGTSGGIDEQFF. CDR3 nucleotide sequence: TGTGCCAGCAGCACTGGGACTAGCGGGGGGATCGATGAGCAGTTCTTC. The chain joins TRBV7-3 to TRBJ2-1; 15 nucleotides match TRBD2. Trimming removed 5 bases from V and 8 bases from J; junction bases left unmatched: 7. Germline CDR1 SGHTA, CDR2 FQGTGA. The CDR3 is 16 residues long. The whole variable domain, filled in from reference TRBV7-3 and TRBJ2-1, reads GAGVSQTPSNKVTEKGKYVELRCDPISGHTALYWYRQSLGQGPEFLIYFQGTGAADDSGLPNDRFFAVRPEGSVSTLKIQRTERGDSAVYLCASSTGTSGGIDEQFFGPGTRLTVL.